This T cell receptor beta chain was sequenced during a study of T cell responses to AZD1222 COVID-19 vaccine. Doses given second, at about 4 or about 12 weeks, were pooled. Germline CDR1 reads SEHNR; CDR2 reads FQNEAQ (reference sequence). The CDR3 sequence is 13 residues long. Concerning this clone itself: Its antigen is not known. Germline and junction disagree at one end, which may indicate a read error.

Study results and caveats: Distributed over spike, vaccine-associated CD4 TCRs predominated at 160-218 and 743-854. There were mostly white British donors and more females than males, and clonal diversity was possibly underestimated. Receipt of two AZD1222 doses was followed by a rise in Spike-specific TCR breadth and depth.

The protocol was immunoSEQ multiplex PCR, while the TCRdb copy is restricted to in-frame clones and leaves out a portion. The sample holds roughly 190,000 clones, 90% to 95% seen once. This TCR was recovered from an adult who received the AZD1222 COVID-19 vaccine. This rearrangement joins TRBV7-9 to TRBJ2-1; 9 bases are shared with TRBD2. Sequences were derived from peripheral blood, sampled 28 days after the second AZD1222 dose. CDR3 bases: TGTGCCAGCAGCCTAGCGGGGACTTATAAGCAGTTCTTC. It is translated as CASSLAGTYKQFF.